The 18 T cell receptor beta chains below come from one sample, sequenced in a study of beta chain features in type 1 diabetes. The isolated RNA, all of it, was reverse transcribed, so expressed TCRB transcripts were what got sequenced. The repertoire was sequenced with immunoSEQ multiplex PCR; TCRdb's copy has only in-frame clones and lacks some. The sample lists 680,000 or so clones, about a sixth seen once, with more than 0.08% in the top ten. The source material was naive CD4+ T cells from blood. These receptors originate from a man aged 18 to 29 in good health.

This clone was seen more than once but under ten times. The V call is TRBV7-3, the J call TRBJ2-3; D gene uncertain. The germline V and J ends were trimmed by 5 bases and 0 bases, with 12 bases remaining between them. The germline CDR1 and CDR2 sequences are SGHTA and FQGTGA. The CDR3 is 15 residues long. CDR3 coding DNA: TGTGCCAGCAGCCCCACTCGCTCTAGCACAGATACGCAGTATTTT. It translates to CASSPTRSSTDTQYF.

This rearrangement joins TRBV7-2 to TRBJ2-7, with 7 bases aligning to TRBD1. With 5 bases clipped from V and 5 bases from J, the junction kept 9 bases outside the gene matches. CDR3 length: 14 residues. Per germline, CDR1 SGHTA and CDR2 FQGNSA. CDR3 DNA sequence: TGTGCCAGCAGCCGGGACAGAGGGGACCACGAGCAGTACTTC. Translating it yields CASSRDRGDHEQYF. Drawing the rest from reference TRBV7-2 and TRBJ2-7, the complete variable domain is GAGVSQSPSNKVTEKGKDVELRCDPISGHTALYWYRQSLGQGLEFLIYFQGNSAPDKSGLPSDRFSAERTGGSVSTLTIQRTQQEDSAVYLCASSRDRGDHEQYFGPGTRLTVT.

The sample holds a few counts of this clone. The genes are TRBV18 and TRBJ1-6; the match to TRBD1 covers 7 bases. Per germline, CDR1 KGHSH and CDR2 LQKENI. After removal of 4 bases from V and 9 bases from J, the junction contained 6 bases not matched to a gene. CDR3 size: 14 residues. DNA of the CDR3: TGTGCCAGCTCACGACAGGGAATGGGTTCACCCCTCCACTTT. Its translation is CASSRQGMGSPLHF.

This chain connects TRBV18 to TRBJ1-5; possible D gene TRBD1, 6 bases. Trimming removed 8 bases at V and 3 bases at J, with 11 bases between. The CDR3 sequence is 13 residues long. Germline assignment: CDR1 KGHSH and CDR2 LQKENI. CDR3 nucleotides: TGTGCCAGCCTAAGACAGGACAATCAGCCCCAGCATTTT. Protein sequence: CASLRQDNQPQHF.

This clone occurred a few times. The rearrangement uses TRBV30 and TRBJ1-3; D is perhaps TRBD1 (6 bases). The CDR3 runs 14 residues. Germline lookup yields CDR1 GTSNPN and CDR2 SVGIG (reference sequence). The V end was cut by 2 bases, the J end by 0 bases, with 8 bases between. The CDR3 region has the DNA TGTGCCTGGAGTCAGGGGCCCTCTGGAAACACCATATATTTT. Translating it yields CAWSQGPSGNTIYF.

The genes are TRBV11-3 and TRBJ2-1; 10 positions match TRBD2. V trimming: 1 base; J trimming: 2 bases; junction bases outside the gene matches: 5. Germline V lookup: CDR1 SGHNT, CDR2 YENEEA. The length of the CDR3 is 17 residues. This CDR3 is CASSLVGSGGPYNEQFF. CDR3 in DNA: TGTGCCAGCAGCTTAGTAGGTAGCGGGGGGCCCTACAATGAGCAGTTCTTC.

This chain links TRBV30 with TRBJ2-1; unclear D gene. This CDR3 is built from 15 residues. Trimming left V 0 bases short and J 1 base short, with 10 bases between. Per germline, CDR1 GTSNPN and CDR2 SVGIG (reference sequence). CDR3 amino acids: CAWSVWDPSYNEQFF. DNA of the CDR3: TGTGCCTGGAGTGTCTGGGATCCGTCCTACAATGAGCAGTTCTTC. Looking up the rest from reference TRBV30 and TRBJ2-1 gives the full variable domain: SQTIHQWPATLVQPVGSPLSLECTVEGTSNPNLYWYRQAAGRGLQLLFYSVGIGQISSEVPQNLSASRPQDRQFILSSKKLLLSDSGFYLCAWSVWDPSYNEQFFGPGTRLTVL.

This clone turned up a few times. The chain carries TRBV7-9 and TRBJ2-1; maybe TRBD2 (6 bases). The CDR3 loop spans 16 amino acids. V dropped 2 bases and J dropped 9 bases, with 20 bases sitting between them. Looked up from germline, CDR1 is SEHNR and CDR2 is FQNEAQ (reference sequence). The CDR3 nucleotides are TGTGCCAGCAGCTTAAGTTCCATCCATCCCGGGGGTGAGCAGTTCTTC. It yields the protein CASSLSSIHPGGEQFF.

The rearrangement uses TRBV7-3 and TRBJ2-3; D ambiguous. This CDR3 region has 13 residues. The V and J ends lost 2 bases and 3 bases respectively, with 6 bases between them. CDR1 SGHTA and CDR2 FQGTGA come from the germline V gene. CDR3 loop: CASSLEVTDTQYF. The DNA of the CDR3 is TGTGCCAGCAGCTTAGAGGTGACAGATACGCAGTATTTT. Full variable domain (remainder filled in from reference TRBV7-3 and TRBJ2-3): GAGVSQTPSNKVTEKGKYVELRCDPISGHTALYWYRQSLGQGPEFLIYFQGTGAADDSGLPNDRFFAVRPEGSVSTLKIQRTERGDSAVYLCASSLEVTDTQYFGPGTRLTVL.

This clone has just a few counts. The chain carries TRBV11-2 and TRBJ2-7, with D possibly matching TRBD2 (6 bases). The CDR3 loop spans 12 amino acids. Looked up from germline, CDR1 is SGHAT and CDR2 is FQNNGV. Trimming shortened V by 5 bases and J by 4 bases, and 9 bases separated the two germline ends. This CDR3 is CASSRGTYEQYF. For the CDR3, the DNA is TGTGCCAGCAGCCGGGGGACTTACGAGCAGTACTTC.

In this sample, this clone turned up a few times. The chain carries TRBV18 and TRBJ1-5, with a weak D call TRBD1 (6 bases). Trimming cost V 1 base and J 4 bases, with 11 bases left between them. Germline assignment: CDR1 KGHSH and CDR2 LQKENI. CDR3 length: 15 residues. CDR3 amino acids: CASSPQRDRNQPQHF. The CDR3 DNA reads TGTGCCAGCTCACCACAGCGAGACAGGAATCAGCCCCAGCATTTT. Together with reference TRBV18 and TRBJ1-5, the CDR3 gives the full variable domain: NAGVMQNPRHLVRRRGQEARLRCSPMKGHSHVYWYRQLPEEGLKFMVYLQKENIIDESGMPKERFSAEFPKEGPSILRIQQVVRGDSAAYFCASSPQRDRNQPQHFGDGTRLSIL.

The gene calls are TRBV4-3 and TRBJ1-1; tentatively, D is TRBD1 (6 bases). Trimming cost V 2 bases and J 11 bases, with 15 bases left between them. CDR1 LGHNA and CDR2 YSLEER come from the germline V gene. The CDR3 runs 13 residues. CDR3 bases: TGCGCCAGCAGCCAACCCCCCGGGGGCCCGGCTTTCTTT. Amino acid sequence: CASSQPPGGPAFF.

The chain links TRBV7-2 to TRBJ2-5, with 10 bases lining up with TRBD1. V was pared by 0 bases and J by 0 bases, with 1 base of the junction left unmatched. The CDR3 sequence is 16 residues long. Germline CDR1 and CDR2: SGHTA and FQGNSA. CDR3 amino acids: CASSLADRGDQETQYF. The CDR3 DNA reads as TGTGCCAGCAGCTTAGCGGACAGGGGGGACCAAGAGACCCAGTACTTC.

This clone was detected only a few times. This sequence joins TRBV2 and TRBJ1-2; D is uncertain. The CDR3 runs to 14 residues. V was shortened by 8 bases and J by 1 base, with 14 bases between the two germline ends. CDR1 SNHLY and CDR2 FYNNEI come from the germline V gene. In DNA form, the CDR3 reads TGTGCCAGCGCCAACGACCGAGATAACTATGGCTACACCTTC. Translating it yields CASANDRDNYGYTF.

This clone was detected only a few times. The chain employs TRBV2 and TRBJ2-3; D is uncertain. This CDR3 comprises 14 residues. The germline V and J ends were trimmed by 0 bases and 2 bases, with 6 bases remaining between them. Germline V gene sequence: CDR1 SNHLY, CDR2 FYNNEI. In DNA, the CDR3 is TGTGCCAGCAGTGAAGCGGAATTCACAGATACGCAGTATTTT. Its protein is CASSEAEFTDTQYF.

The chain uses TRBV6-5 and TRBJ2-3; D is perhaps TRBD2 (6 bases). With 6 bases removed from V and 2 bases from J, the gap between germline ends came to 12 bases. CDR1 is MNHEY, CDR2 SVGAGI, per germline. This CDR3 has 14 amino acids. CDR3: CASRRGQNTDTQYF. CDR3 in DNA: TGTGCCAGCAGGCGGGGTCAAAACACAGATACGCAGTATTTT.

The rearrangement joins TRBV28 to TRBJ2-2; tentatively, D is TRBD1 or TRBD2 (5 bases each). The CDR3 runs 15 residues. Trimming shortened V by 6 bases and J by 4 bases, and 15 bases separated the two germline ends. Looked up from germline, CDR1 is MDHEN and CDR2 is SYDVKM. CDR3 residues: CASSSTGAGTGELFF. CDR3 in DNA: TGTGCCAGCAGCTCCACTGGGGCGGGCACCGGGGAGCTGTTTTTT.

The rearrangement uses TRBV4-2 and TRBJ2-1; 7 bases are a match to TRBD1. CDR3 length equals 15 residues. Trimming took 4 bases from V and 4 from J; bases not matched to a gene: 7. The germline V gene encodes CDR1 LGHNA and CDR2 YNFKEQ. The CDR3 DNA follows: TGTGCCAGCAGCCCTGCCGGGACAGCATACAATGAGCAGTTCTTC. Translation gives CASSPAGTAYNEQFF.